This is a list of T cell receptor beta chains from one sample in a study of cytomegalovirus exposure and HLA in healthy donors. TCRdb keeps only in-frame clones here, not all; method: immunoSEQ multiplex PCR. The repertoire holds under 200,000 clones, roughly two thirds seen once, with 2.8% in the top ten. The sequenced sample was PBMCs. Receptors were obtained from a woman aged 40 to 49 in good health and CMV-seropositive. CDR3s include the opening cysteine and the closing phenylalanine or tryptophan. The D gene is left open where the match is weak. Part of the rows lack a size; the others show once, few, many or a class for expanded clones.

D gene	J gene	V gene	clone size	CDR3 DNA	CDR3 protein
TRBD1	TRBJ2-7	TRBV7-2	.	TGTGCCAGCAGCTCCTTCGGGACAGGACCCTACGAGCAGTACTTC	CASSSFGTGPYEQYF
.	TRBJ1-2	TRBV9	few	TGTGCCAGCAGCACGAGGACAACGACTAACTATGGCTACACCTTC	CASSTRTTTNYGYTF
.	TRBJ2-5	TRBV11-1	.	TGTGCCAGCAGCTTTGTTGGACAGAAAGAGACCCAGTACTTC	CASSFVGQKETQYF
TRBD1	TRBJ1-1	TRBV9	.	TGTGCCAGCAGCGTAGAACCAGGGGGCACTGAAGCTTTCTTT	CASSVEPGGTEAFF
TRBD2	TRBJ2-7	TRBV7-2	.	TGTGCCAGCAGCCTTGGACTAGCGGGAGTCCCCGAGCAGTACTTC	CASSLGLAGVPEQYF
.	TRBJ1-6	TRBV27	.	TGTGCCAGCAGTTACGCTCAGGGGTGGGGAAACTCACCCCTCCACTTT	CASSYAQGWGNSPLHF
.	TRBJ1-1	TRBV25-1	few	TGTGCCAGCAGTGACTACCGACACGGGGGATCGCGGAACACTGAAGCTTTCTTT	CASSDYRHGGSRNTEAFF
TRBD2	TRBJ2-1	TRBV19	.	TGTGCCAGTAGCAGCCCCGGCCGTCTAGCGGGTAGCTCCTACAATGAGCAGTTCTTC	CASSSPGRLAGSSYNEQFF
.	TRBJ2-7	TRBV6-5	.	TGTGCCAGCAGAATCAACAGGAGGGCGGATTTCGAGCAGTACTTC	CASRINRRADFEQYF
.	TRBJ1-5	TRBV6-5	.	TGTGCCAGTCGATACAGGGAGAATAGCAATCAGCCCCAGAATTTT	CASRYRENSNQPQNF
.	TRBJ2-7	TRBV11-3	.	TGTGCCAGCAGTATCCTAACAGGGTACGAGCAGTACTTC	CASSILTGYEQYF
.	TRBJ2-7	TRBV18	.	TGTGCCAGCTCGTCTGCCTCGACAGGATCCTACGAGCAGTACTTC	CASSSASTGSYEQYF
.	TRBJ2-7	TRBV7-2	few	TGTGCCAGCAGCCCGGTGGGGGGTGCCTACGAGCAGTACTTC	CASSPVGGAYEQYF
TRBD1	TRBJ2-1	TRBV4-3	.	TGCGCCAGCAGCCACGACAGGGCGAAATACAATGAGCAGTTCTTC	CASSHDRAKYNEQFF
.	TRBJ1-3	TRBV5-1	few	TGCGCCAGCAGCTTGGGCCATCAGAACTCTGGAAACACCATATATTTT	CASSLGHQNSGNTIYF
TRBD2	TRBJ2-5	TRBV28	.	TGTGCCAGCAGTTCTCCTAGCGGGAATCAAGAGACCCAGTACTTC	CASSSPSGNQETQYF
TRBD1	TRBJ2-7	TRBV28	.	TGTGCCACTGACCGGGACAGTGGCTCTCAGTACTTC	CATDRDSGSQYF
TRBD1	TRBJ1-6	TRBV7-2	.	TGTGCCAGCAGCCCTGGGGGACAGGGTTCACCCCTCCACTTT	CASSPGGQGSPLHF
.	TRBJ2-7	TRBV5-4	.	TGTGCCAGCAGCCAGCCGGGTGACTACGAGCAGTACTTC	CASSQPGDYEQYF
.	TRBJ1-2	TRBV25-1	.	TGTGCCATCAGTCGGGGGGAGGACTATGGCTACACCTTC	CAISRGEDYGYTF
.	TRBJ2-7	TRBV7-2	.	TGTGCCAGCAGCTTAGCCGGCTCCTACGAGCAGTACTTC	CASSLAGSYEQYF
TRBD2	TRBJ2-5	TRBV25-1	.	TGTGCCAGCAGTGAAGATCTCGGGCTAGCGGGAGGAAAGACCCAGTACTTC	CASSEDLGLAGGKTQYF
TRBD1	TRBJ2-2	TRBV7-6	.	TGTGCCAGCAGCTTAGGGGCAGGGGGCCACACCGGGGAGCTGTTTTTT	CASSLGAGGHTGELFF
TRBD2	TRBJ2-7	TRBV19	once	TGTGCCAGTAGTTACGAGACTAGCGGCTACGAGCAGTACTTC	CASSYETSGYEQYF
.	TRBJ1-6	TRBV15	.	TGTGCCACCAGCAGAGATCGAGCCTTTAATTCACCCCTCCACTTT	CATSRDRAFNSPLHF
TRBD1	TRBJ2-1	TRBV7-9	.	TGTGCCAGCAGCCCCCGGGACAGGTACAATGAGCAGTTCTTC	CASSPRDRYNEQFF